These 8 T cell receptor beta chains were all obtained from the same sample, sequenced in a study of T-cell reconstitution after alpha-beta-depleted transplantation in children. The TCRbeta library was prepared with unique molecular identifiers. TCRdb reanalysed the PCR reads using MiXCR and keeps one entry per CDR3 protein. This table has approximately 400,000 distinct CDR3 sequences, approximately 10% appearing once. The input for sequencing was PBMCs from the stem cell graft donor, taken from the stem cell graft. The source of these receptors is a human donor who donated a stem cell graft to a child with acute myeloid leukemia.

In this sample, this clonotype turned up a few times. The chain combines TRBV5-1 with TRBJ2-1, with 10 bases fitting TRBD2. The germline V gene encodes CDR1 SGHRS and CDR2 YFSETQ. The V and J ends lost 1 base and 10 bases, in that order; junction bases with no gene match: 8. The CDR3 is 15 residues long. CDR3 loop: CASSLITGTSVEQFF. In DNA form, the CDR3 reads TGCGCCAGCAGCTTGATAACCGGGACTAGCGTCGAGCAGTTCTTC.

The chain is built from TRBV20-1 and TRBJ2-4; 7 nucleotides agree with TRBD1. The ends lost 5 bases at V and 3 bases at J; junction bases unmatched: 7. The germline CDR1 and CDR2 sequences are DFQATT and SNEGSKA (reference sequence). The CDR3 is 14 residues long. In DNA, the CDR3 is TGCAGTGCTGGTAGGGGGCCGGGCAAAAACATTCAGTACTTC. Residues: CSAGRGPGKNIQYF.

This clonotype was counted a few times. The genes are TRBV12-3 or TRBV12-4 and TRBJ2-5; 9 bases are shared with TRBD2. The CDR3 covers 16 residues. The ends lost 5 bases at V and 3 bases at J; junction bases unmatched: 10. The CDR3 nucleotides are TGTGCCAGCAGTCAGTATGGCGGGGGGGCCAAAGAGACCCAGTACTTC. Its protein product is CASSQYGGGAKETQYF.

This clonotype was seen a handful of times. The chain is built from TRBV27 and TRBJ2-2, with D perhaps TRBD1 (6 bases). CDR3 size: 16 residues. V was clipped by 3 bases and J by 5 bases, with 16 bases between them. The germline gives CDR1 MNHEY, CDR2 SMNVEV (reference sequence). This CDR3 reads CASSFWDTPGTGELFF. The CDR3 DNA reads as TGTGCCAGCAGTTTTTGGGACACCCCGGGTACCGGGGAGCTGTTTTTT.

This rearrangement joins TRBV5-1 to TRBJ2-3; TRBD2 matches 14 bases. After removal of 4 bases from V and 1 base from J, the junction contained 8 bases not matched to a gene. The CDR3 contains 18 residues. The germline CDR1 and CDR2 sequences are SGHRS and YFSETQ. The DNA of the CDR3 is TGCGCCAGCAGCGGAGGGACTAGCGGGGGTGGTGGCACAGATACGCAGTATTTT. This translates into CASSGGTSGGGGTDTQYF.

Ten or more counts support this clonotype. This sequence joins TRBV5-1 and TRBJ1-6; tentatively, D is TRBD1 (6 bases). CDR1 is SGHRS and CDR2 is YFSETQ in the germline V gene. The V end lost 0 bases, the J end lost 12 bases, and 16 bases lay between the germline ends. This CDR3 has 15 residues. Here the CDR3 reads CASSLGTGKGLPLHF. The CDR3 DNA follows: TGCGCCAGCAGCTTGGGAACAGGGAAAGGATTACCCCTCCACTTT.

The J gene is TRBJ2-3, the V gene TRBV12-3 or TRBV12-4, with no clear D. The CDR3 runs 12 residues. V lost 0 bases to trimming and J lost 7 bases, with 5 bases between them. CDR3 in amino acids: CASSLALHTQYF. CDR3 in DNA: TGTGCCAGCAGTTTAGCGCTACATACGCAGTATTTT.

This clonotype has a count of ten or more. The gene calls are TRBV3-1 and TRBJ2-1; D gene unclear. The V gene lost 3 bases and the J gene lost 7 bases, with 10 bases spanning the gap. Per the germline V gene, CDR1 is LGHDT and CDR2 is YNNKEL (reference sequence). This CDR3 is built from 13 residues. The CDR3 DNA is TGTGCCAGCAGCCACAACCTCAGGAATGAGCAGTTCTTC. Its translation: CASSHNLRNEQFF.